The entry that follows covers one T cell receptor (beta chain) sequence. V lost 5 bases to trimming and J lost 5 bases, with 9 bases between them. CDR1 MDHEN and CDR2 SYDVKM come from the germline V gene. This CDR3 has 13 amino acids. Original handling: Using reference gene primer amplification, nucleated cell counts were estimated. The repertoire was sequenced with immunoSEQ multiplex PCR; TCRdb's copy has only in-frame clones and lacks some. V and J calls and clone size are those listed in that table; D and trimming were worked out from the DNA. The top ten clones hold about 0.8% of a sample with roughly 290,000 clones, around nine tenths of them seen once. The data derive from a study of blood T cell repertoires in COVID-19. For the study at large: COVID-19 samples collected from the United States, Italy and Spain covered acute and convalescent phases. T cells, B-cell-depleted T cells, or PBMCs supplied cDNA or gDNA.

Specimen: peripheral blood. The receptor's source is a young man with acute or convalescent COVID-19. V gene TRBV28 combines with J gene TRBJ2-2; D is undetermined. This chain's CDR3 is CASSIRVTGELFF. As DNA, the CDR3 is TGTGCCAGCAGTATTCGTGTTACCGGGGAGCTGTTTTTT.